This note documents a single T cell receptor beta chain sequence. This sample is part of a study of T cells after posttransplantation cyclophosphamide. Libraries were prepared by immunoSEQ multiplex PCR; TCRdb keeps only in-frame clonotypes and omits some of them. The sample shows approximately 34,000 clones, none of them appearing just once. CDR1 is SQVTM and CDR2 is ANQGSEA in the germline V gene. The V and J ends lost 3 bases and 3 bases, in that order; junction bases with no gene match: 8. The CDR3 length is 15 residues. The sample consisted of PBMCs. The TCR sequence derives from a woman aged 45-60 years in good health and a related stem cell transplant donor. The J gene is TRBJ2-7, the V gene TRBV29-1; 10 nucleotides align to TRBD2. The CDR3 reads CSVDLRTSGFYEQYF. The CDR3 region has the DNA TGCAGCGTTGACCTAAGGACTAGCGGATTCTACGAGCAGTACTTC.